The 11 T cell receptor beta chains listed next were all sequenced from one sample in a study of blood T cell repertoires in COVID-19. Measured with immunoSEQ multiplex PCR; TCRdb has only the in-frame clones, and not every one. The table has about 330,000 clones, roughly 90% seen once; the top ten hold 5% to 7.5%. Material: peripheral blood. These receptors were collected from a young man who had recovered from COVID-19.

The genes are TRBV18 and TRBJ2-2; TRBD1 aligns across 8 bases. Germline V gives CDR1 KGHSH, CDR2 LQKENI. V was clipped by 0 bases and J by 4 bases; unmatched bases: 13. CDR3 size: 19 residues. The CDR3 spells CASSPPVWGTGGPTGELFF. The DNA of the CDR3 is TGTGCCAGCTCACCACCGGTTTGGGGGACAGGTGGTCCCACCGGGGAGCTGTTTTTT. The whole variable domain, filled in from reference TRBV18 and TRBJ2-2, reads NAGVMQNPRHLVRRRGQEARLRCSPMKGHSHVYWYRQLPEEGLKFMVYLQKENIIDESGMPKERFSAEFPKEGPSILRIQQVVRGDSAAYFCASSPPVWGTGGPTGELFFGEGSRLTVL.

The chain uses TRBV11-3 and TRBJ2-3; D is possibly TRBD2 (6 bases). The V gene's germline CDR1 is SGHNT and CDR2 YENEEA. Between the trimmed V and J ends, which lost 5 bases and 4 bases, there was a span of 7 bases. The CDR3 consists of 12 residues. The CDR3 is CASSPGADTQYF. CDR3 DNA: TGTGCCAGCAGCCCGGGGGCAGATACGCAGTATTTT.

This sequence joins TRBV10-2 and TRBJ1-4, with a possible D match to TRBD1 (6 bases). Trimming took 6 bases from V and 2 from J, leaving 10 bases between them. CDR3 length: 14 residues. The V gene's germline CDR1 is WSHSY and CDR2 SAAADI. CDR3 DNA sequence: TGCGCCAGCAGCCAACAGGGCACTAATGAAAAACTGTTTTTT. Protein: CASSQQGTNEKLFF.

The V call is TRBV5-6, the J call TRBJ2-2, with D tentatively TRBD1 (5 bases). The germline V gene encodes CDR1 SGHDT and CDR2 YYEEEE. Trimming took 4 bases from V and 6 from J, leaving 16 bases between them. The CDR3 is made up of 15 amino acids. The CDR3 sequence is CASSPTGAGPGELFF. As DNA, the CDR3 is TGTGCCAGCAGCCCGACTGGGGCAGGACCCGGGGAGCTGTTTTTT.

The J gene is TRBJ1-2, the V gene TRBV5-1; TRBD1 might be the D (6 bases). The germline CDR1 and CDR2 sequences are SGHRS and YFSETQ. The CDR3 runs to 15 residues. The V gene lost 0 bases and the J gene lost 3 bases, with 12 bases spanning the gap. CDR3 region: CASSLGGAGDYGYTF. The CDR3 DNA follows: TGCGCCAGCAGCTTGGGAGGGGCAGGGGACTATGGCTACACCTTC.

The V and J genes are TRBV7-9 and TRBJ2-3; 9 nucleotides line up with TRBD1. CDR3 size: 15 residues. V lost 5 bases, J lost 3 bases, and 6 bases stayed unmatched. The germline gives CDR1 SEHNR, CDR2 FQNEAQ (reference sequence). The CDR3 sequence: CASSPPGTGTDTQYF. For the CDR3, the DNA is TGTGCCAGCAGCCCCCCCGGGACAGGGACAGATACGCAGTATTTT.

The CDR3 region is CASSQGERTENEKLFF. The CDR3 DNA is TGTGCCAGCAGCCAAGGTGAGCGGACAGAAAATGAAAAACTGTTTTTT. This sequence joins TRBV4-2 and TRBJ1-4, with D maybe TRBD1 (6 bases). The CDR3 is 16 amino acids. V lost 1 base, J lost 5 bases, and 14 bases lay in between. Germline CDR1 is LGHNA and CDR2 is YNFKEQ.

This chain uses TRBV27 with TRBJ1-1, with 8 bases matching TRBD1. There are 16 residues in the CDR3. Germline V CDR1 and CDR2: MNHEY, SMNVEV (reference sequence). The ends lost 0 bases at V and 3 bases at J; junction bases unmatched: 6. CDR3 sequence reads: CASSLSSGGRYTEAFF. The CDR3 nucleotides are TGTGCCAGCAGTTTATCGTCAGGGGGCAGGTACACTGAAGCTTTCTTT.

The chain links TRBV15 to TRBJ1-5; D ambiguous. V was clipped by 1 base and J by 0 bases, with 10 bases between them. This CDR3 has 16 amino acids. Germline V gene lookup returns CDR1 LNHNV and CDR2 YYDKDF (reference sequence). The CDR3 region has the DNA TGTGCCACCAGCAGAGTGCTCGGTATTAGCAATCAGCCCCAGCATTTT. Translating it yields CATSRVLGISNQPQHF.

Written as DNA, the CDR3 is TGTGCCAGCAGCGTAGAAGCTATTAGCGGGAGGTCCAAAGAGACCCAGTACTTC. As protein: CASSVEAISGRSKETQYF. The genes are TRBV9 and TRBJ2-5; 10 nucleotides align to TRBD2. The ends lost 0 bases at V and 3 bases at J; junction bases unmatched: 11. Germline CDR1 SGDLS, CDR2 YYNGEE. CDR3 length equals 18 residues.

This rearrangement joins TRBV18 to TRBJ2-7; TRBD2 agrees at 14 bases. This CDR3 is built from 15 residues. V lost 5 bases, J lost 11 bases, and 11 bases stayed unmatched. Germline loops: CDR1 KGHSH, CDR2 LQKENI. This CDR3 is CASSAGLAGDPGEYF. CDR3 coding DNA: TGTGCCAGCTCAGCGGGACTAGCGGGGGACCCTGGGGAGTACTTC. Full variable domain (outside the CDR3, taken from reference TRBV18 and TRBJ2-7): NAGVMQNPRHLVRRRGQEARLRCSPMKGHSHVYWYRQLPEEGLKFMVYLQKENIIDESGMPKERFSAEFPKEGPSILRIQQVVRGDSAAYFCASSAGLAGDPGEYFGPGTRLTVT.